These 29 T cell receptor beta chains came from one sample sequenced in a study of cytomegalovirus exposure and HLA in healthy donors. The PCR contained 60 Vbeta and 13 Jbeta primers. The protocol was immunoSEQ multiplex PCR, while the TCRdb copy is restricted to in-frame clones and leaves out a portion. The sample records roughly 200,000 clones, just over 75% being singletons. Sample: PBMCs. These receptors were obtained from a man aged 25 to 40 in good health and CMV-seronegative.

The genes are TRBV11-2 and TRBJ2-5; a possible D gene is TRBD1 (6 bases). V shed 5 bases and J shed 5 bases, with 12 bases lying between them. Looked up from germline, CDR1 is SGHAT and CDR2 is FQNNGV. This CDR3 spans 13 amino acids. The CDR3 loop is CASSQQGVETQYF. CDR3 bases: TGTGCCAGCAGCCAACAGGGTGTGGAGACCCAGTACTTC.

This chain links TRBV5-6 with TRBJ2-1; 7 bases align to TRBD2. Trimming cost V 3 bases and J 0 bases; bases outside gene matches: 6. The CDR3 loop spans 16 amino acids. The V gene's germline CDR1 is SGHDT and CDR2 YYEEEE. CDR3 sequence (DNA): TGTGCCAGCAGCTCCACGCGGGGGAGCTCCTACAATGAGCAGTTCTTC. The encoded protein is CASSSTRGSSYNEQFF.

Remarks on this clone: This CDR3 is also generated by other DNA sequences in the sample. The chain couples TRBV11-3 to TRBJ1-1, with a tentative D call TRBD1 (5 bases). CDR3 size: 15 residues. Germline loops: CDR1 SGHNT, CDR2 YENEEA. V was shortened by 1 base and J by 3 bases, with 12 bases between the two germline ends. CDR3 in amino acids: CASSLGPGRDTEAFF. In nucleotides, the CDR3 is TGTGCCAGCAGCTTAGGACCAGGGAGGGACACTGAAGCTTTCTTT.

This clone was found a few times. This rearrangement joins TRBV6-1 to TRBJ2-7; 9 nucleotides match TRBD1. Trimming removed 1 base from V and 4 bases from J; junction bases left unmatched: 11. The CDR3 has 17 amino acids. Germline V gene sequence: CDR1 MNHNS, CDR2 SASEGT. The CDR3 reads CASSEGPGTGRVYEQYF. As DNA, the CDR3 is TGTGCCAGCAGTGAAGGACCAGGGACAGGGAGAGTATACGAGCAGTACTTC.

The CDR3 DNA reads as TGTGCCAGCACCCCTGTGGACAGGGCGGGGGAAAAACTGTTTTTT. Protein product: CASTPVDRAGEKLFF. The rearrangement joins TRBV2 to TRBJ1-4; 8 bases agree with TRBD1. The ends lost 7 bases at V and 8 bases at J; junction bases unmatched: 12. The germline V gene has CDR1 SNHLY and CDR2 FYNNEI. This CDR3 has 15 amino acids.

The rearrangement joins TRBV5-5 to TRBJ2-3; D possibly corresponds to TRBD1 (5 bases). Germline CDR1 SGHKS, CDR2 YYEKEE (reference sequence). This CDR3 spans 12 amino acids. V gave up 4 bases and J gave up 6 bases, with 9 bases separating them. CDR3 DNA sequence: TGTGCCAGCAGCCGGACAACCGATACGCAGTATTTT. Translating it yields CASSRTTDTQYF. Complete variable domain (other parts from reference TRBV5-5 and TRBJ2-3): DAGVTQSPTHLIKTRGQQVTLRCSPISGHKSVSWYQQVLGQGPQFIFQYYEKEERGRGNFPDRFSARQFPNYSSELNVNALLLGDSALYLCASSRTTDTQYFGPGTRLTVL.

The gene calls are TRBV18 and TRBJ2-1; 12 nucleotides line up with TRBD2. Germline V CDR1 and CDR2: KGHSH, LQKENI. The CDR3 extends over 16 amino acids. Trimming removed 3 bases from V and 8 bases from J; junction bases left unmatched: 8. CDR3 bases: TGTGCCAGCTCACCCACGACTAGCGGGAGTTGGGATGAGCAGTTCTTC. This gives the protein CASSPTTSGSWDEQFF.

Concerning this clone: Different DNA sequences within this sample yield the same CDR3. The J gene is TRBJ1-1, the V gene TRBV6-5, with 9 positions matching TRBD1. The ends lost 6 bases at V and 1 base at J; junction bases unmatched: 3. CDR1 MNHEY and CDR2 SVGAGI come from the germline V gene. The CDR3 length is 14 residues. The CDR3 region is CASRGTGSNTEAFF. The CDR3 DNA sequence: TGTGCCAGCAGAGGGACAGGGTCGAACACTGAAGCTTTCTTT.

This clone was found a few times. The chain uses TRBV2 and TRBJ1-2; no clear D. CDR1 and CDR2 from the germline V gene are SNHLY and FYNNEI. The V gene lost 2 bases and the J gene lost 8 bases, with 21 bases spanning the gap. CDR3 length: 16 amino acids. CDR3 coding DNA: TGTGCCAGCAGTGAAATGGTGCTCTCCTTACTGAGGGGCTACACCTTC. This encodes CASSEMVLSLLRGYTF.

The J gene is TRBJ2-4, the V gene TRBV4-1; D gene uncertain. The germline V and J ends were trimmed by 0 bases and 8 bases, with 11 bases remaining between them. Germline lookup yields CDR1 MGHRA and CDR2 YSYEKL. CDR3 length: 14 amino acids. As DNA, the CDR3 is TGCGCCAGCAGCCAAGATTTGGCATTCGACATTCAGTACTTC. Its protein product is CASSQDLAFDIQYF.

The chain recombines TRBV4-2 with TRBJ2-7, with 8 bases fitting TRBD2. The V gene's germline CDR1 is LGHNA and CDR2 YNFKEQ. The trim removed 4 bases at V and 0 bases at J, leaving 8 bases unmatched. The CDR3 runs 16 residues. CDR3 loop: CASSLGSGSSSYEQYF. In nucleotides, the CDR3 is TGTGCCAGCAGCCTAGGAAGCGGGAGCAGCTCCTACGAGCAGTACTTC.

This clone was seen a single time. The chain carries TRBV4-1 and TRBJ1-2; 8 bases are shared with TRBD1. In germline, CDR1 is MGHRA, CDR2 YSYEKL. The CDR3 is made up of 14 amino acids. Trimming took 3 bases from V and 4 from J; bases not matched to a gene: 4. The CDR3 region has the DNA TGCGCCAGCAGCCACCCAGGGGGCAGCTATGGCTACACCTTC. It encodes CASSHPGGSYGYTF.

This clone was detected once. This chain's CDR3 is CASSYYRQGANYGYTF. The CDR3 DNA reads TGCGCCAGCAGCTATTACCGACAGGGAGCTAACTATGGCTACACCTTC. J is TRBJ1-2 and V is TRBV5-1, with 7 bases lining up with TRBD1. The CDR3 sequence is 16 residues long. V gave up 3 bases and J gave up 0 bases; unmatched junction bases: 8. Germline V lookup: CDR1 SGHRS, CDR2 YFSETQ.

V usage is TRBV9 and J usage is TRBJ1-3; no clear D. The V end was cut by 3 bases, the J end by 0 bases, with 7 bases between. CDR1 and CDR2 from the germline V gene are SGDLS and YYNGEE. CDR3 length equals 14 residues. CDR3 bases: TGTGCCAGCAGCGAGCCTCCCTCTGGAAACACCATATATTTT. This sequence encodes CASSEPPSGNTIYF. Full variable domain (remainder filled in from reference TRBV9 and TRBJ1-3): DSGVTQTPKHLITATGQRVTLRCSPRSGDLSVYWYQQSLDQGLQFLIQYYNGEERAKGNILERFSAQQFPDLHSELNLSSLELGDSALYFCASSEPPSGNTIYFGEGSWLTVV.

This rearrangement joins TRBV5-1 to TRBJ1-1, with D possibly TRBD1 on 6 matching bases. V lost 4 bases and J 0 bases, leaving 10 bases between the germline ends. CDR3 length: 14 amino acids. Germline V gene lookup returns CDR1 SGHRS and CDR2 YFSETQ. The chain's CDR3 is CASSAGTLNTEAFF. CDR3 nucleotides: TGCGCCAGCAGCGCCGGGACACTGAACACTGAAGCTTTCTTT.

The rearrangement joins TRBV6-1 to TRBJ2-1; 9 nucleotides align to TRBD2. This CDR3 spans 13 amino acids. Unmatched junction bases numbered 7, after V lost 7 bases and J lost 9 bases. Per germline, CDR1 MNHNS and CDR2 SASEGT. The CDR3 here is CASTPSGKFEQFF. The CDR3 nucleotides are TGTGCCAGCACTCCTAGCGGGAAATTTGAGCAGTTCTTC.

The V call is TRBV6-6, the J call TRBJ2-7; 8 nucleotides align to TRBD1. This CDR3 contains 13 residues. The germline CDR1 and CDR2 sequences are MNHNY and SVGAGI (reference sequence). The trim removed 6 bases at V and 4 bases at J, leaving 5 bases unmatched. DNA of the CDR3: TGTGCCAGCAGCCTCGGACAGGGATACGAGCAGTACTTC. Amino acids: CASSLGQGYEQYF.

V and J are TRBV15 and TRBJ1-3; D not certain. The CDR3 covers 16 residues. The germline gives CDR1 LNHNV, CDR2 YYDKDF (reference sequence). The V gene lost 0 bases and the J gene lost 0 bases, with 9 bases spanning the gap. The DNA of the CDR3 is TGTGCCACCAGCAGAGAGACGGGTATCTCTGGAAACACCATATATTTT. Translation gives CATSRETGISGNTIYF.

The chain has TRBV28 and TRBJ1-1, with no clear D. With 2 bases removed from V and 4 bases from J, the gap between germline ends came to 11 bases. There are 14 residues in the CDR3. CDR1 is MDHEN, CDR2 SYDVKM, per germline. In DNA, the CDR3 is TGTGCCAGCAGTTTAGCCGGGGATATCACTGAAGCTTTCTTT. It translates to CASSLAGDITEAFF.

V and J are TRBV5-1 and TRBJ2-7; 10 bases fit TRBD2. V lost 4 bases, J lost 4 bases, and 5 bases stayed unmatched. The CDR3 spans 14 residues. Germline-derived CDR1 and CDR2 are SGHRS and YFSETQ. CDR3 nucleotides: TGCGCCAGCAGCCCTAGGACTAGCGGATACGAGCAGTACTTC. Protein sequence: CASSPRTSGYEQYF.

This chain joins TRBV5-1 and TRBJ2-7; 10 nucleotides line up with TRBD2. The V and J ends lost 3 bases and 3 bases, in that order; junction bases with no gene match: 6. Germline V gene data show CDR1 as SGHRS and CDR2 as YFSETQ. The CDR3 is 15 residues long. The CDR3 coding sequence is TGCGCCAGCAGCTCCGCTACTAGCGGGAACTACGAGCAGTACTTC. It translates to CASSSATSGNYEQYF.

This clone was seen a single time. Written as DNA, the CDR3 is TGTGCCAGCAGACTAGCGGAACACTACGAGCAGTACTTC. Protein: CASRLAEHYEQYF. This chain uses TRBV6-6 with TRBJ2-7; TRBD2 agrees at 8 bases. Germline loops: CDR1 MNHNY, CDR2 SVGAGI (reference sequence). V dropped 6 bases and J dropped 3; count of bases not matched to a gene: 4. The CDR3 runs to 13 residues.

This chain links TRBV30 with TRBJ2-5; D gene unclear. Per germline, CDR1 GTSNPN and CDR2 SVGIG (reference sequence). With 0 bases removed from V and 4 bases from J, the gap between germline ends came to 3 bases. The CDR3 spans 11 residues. CDR3 sequence (DNA): TGTGCCTGGAGTGTCAGAGAGACCCAGTACTTC. It translates to CAWSVRETQYF.

This sequence joins TRBV27 and TRBJ1-5; possibly TRBD1 for D (6 bases). The germline V gene encodes CDR1 MNHEY and CDR2 SMNVEV (reference sequence). V lost 5 bases and J lost 4, with 15 bases in between. The CDR3 runs 15 residues. CDR3 sequence: CASSREQGRNQPQHF. The DNA of the CDR3 is TGTGCCAGCAGTAGAGAACAGGGCCGGAATCAGCCCCAGCATTTT.

The rearrangement uses TRBV7-6 and TRBJ2-3; tentatively, D is TRBD2 (6 bases). The ends were cut back, 1 base at V and 5 bases at J, with 10 bases in the middle. The length of the CDR3 is 14 residues. Germline loops: CDR1 SGHVS, CDR2 FNYEAQ. This CDR3 is CASSLVLRGDTQYF. The CDR3 DNA reads as TGTGCCAGCAGCTTAGTTTTGCGGGGAGATACGCAGTATTTT. The variable domain in full, completed from reference TRBV7-6 and TRBJ2-3, reads GAGVSQSPRYKVTKRGQDVALRCDPISGHVSLYWYRQALGQGPEFLTYFNYEAQQDKSGLPNDRFSAERPEGSISTLTIQRTEQRDSAMYRCASSLVLRGDTQYFGPGTRLTVL.

This clone appeared a single time. J is TRBJ2-2 and V is TRBV21-1; the listed D gene, TRBD2, was not tested against the DNA. TRBV21-1 is labeled a pseudogene. The CDR3 sequence is 19 residues long. This CDR3 reads CASSKVLGCSCPNTGELFF. Written as DNA, the CDR3 is TGTGCCAGCAGCAAAGTACTCGGTTGTAGTTGCCCGAACACCGGGGAGCTGTTTTTT.

Only a few counts were recorded for this clone. The DNA for the CDR3 is TGTGCCAGCAGCTTCAGAGGGGGGGGTAGGAACACTGAAGCTTTCTTT. Residues: CASSFRGGGRNTEAFF. This chain connects TRBV7-9 to TRBJ1-1; a weak D match, TRBD1 (6 bases). Germline CDR1 and CDR2: SEHNR and FQNEAQ (reference sequence). The CDR3 contains 16 residues. Trimming shortened V by 3 bases and J by 1 base, and 15 bases separated the two germline ends. The full variable domain, completed using reference TRBV7-9 and TRBJ1-1, is DTGVSQNPRHKITKRGQNVTFRCDPISEHNRLYWYRQTLGQGPEFLTYFQNEAQLEKSRLLSDRFSAERPKGSFSTLEIQRTEQGDSAMYLCASSFRGGGRNTEAFFGQGTRLTVV.

This chain joins TRBV19 and TRBJ2-7; 8 nucleotides line up with TRBD1. Germline assignment: CDR1 LNHDA and CDR2 SQIVND (reference sequence). Trimming removed 4 bases from V and 4 bases from J; junction bases left unmatched: 12. The CDR3 has 16 residues. The DNA for the CDR3 is TGTGCCAGTAGTACCGCCGCCCGGACAGGGAAGTACGAGCAGTACTTC. This translates into CASSTAARTGKYEQYF. The complete variable domain, with remaining parts taken from reference TRBV19 and TRBJ2-7, reads DGGITQSPKYLFRKEGQNVTLSCEQNLNHDAMYWYRQDPGQGLRLIYYSQIVNDFQKGDIAEGYSVSREKKESFPLTVTSAQKNPTAFYLCASSTAARTGKYEQYFGPGTRLTVT.

This rearrangement joins TRBV25-1 to TRBJ1-4, with D tentatively TRBD1 (5 bases). Trimming removed 3 bases at V and 8 bases at J, with 16 bases between. The germline gives CDR1 MGHDK, CDR2 SYGVNS. The CDR3 totals 15 residues. In DNA, the CDR3 is TGTGCCAGCAGTGAGCGGGACCTTAAGGGGGAAAAACTGTTTTTT. Its translation is CASSERDLKGEKLFF.